This T cell receptor (beta chain) was found in a study of Ad26.COV2.S vaccination and SARS-CoV-2 variants. Study overall: A COV1001 Ad26.COV2.S trial-arm participant provided the sample. General observations from the study: Placebo recipients showed lower spike-specific TCR breadth than vaccinees.

Indicated treatment: about 20 received Ad26.COV2.S at low or high dose, single or two shots; about 5 received placebo; per-sample allocation not given. The samples were gathered on day 63 after the first injection of vaccine or placebo. In Boston, an adult donor aged 18-55 years took part. Sequencing was performed with immunoSEQ multiplex PCR; in TCRdb, only in-frame clones are kept and a portion is missing. The sample yields about 390,000 clones, 80% to 95% seen once. About this clone: No antigen is known for it.

This clonotype was sampled from a person between 18 and 60 years old who received the Ad26.COV2.S COVID-19 vaccine or a placebo. This specimen was peripheral blood, taken in a trial of Ad26.COV2.S vaccine versus placebo.

The CDR3 DNA follows: TGTGCCCGCTTACCTGCTGGGGCCAACGTCCTGACTTTC. Protein sequence: CARLPAGANVLTF. The chain combines TRBV2 with TRBJ2-6; unclear D gene. CDR1 is SNHLY and CDR2 is FYNNEI in the germline V gene. V lost 11 bases, J lost 2 bases, and 10 bases lay in between. The CDR3 extends over 13 amino acids.